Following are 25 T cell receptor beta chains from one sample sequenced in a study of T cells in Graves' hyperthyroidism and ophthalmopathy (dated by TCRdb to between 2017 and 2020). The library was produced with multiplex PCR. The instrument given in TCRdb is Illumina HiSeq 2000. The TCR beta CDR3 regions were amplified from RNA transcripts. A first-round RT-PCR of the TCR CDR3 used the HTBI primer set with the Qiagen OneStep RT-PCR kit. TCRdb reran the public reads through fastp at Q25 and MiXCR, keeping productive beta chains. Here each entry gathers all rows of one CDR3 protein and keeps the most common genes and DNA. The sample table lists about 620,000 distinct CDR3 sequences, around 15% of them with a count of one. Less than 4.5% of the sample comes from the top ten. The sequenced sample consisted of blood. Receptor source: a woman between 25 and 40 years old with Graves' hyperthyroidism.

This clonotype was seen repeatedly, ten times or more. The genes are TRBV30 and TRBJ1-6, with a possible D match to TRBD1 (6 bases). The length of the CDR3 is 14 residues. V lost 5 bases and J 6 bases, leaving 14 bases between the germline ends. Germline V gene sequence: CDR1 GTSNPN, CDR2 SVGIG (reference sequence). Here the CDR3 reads CAWGTTGPNSPLHF. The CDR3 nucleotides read TGTGCCTGGGGAACTACAGGGCCTAATTCACCCCTCCACTTT. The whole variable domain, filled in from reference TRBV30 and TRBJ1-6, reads SQTIHQWPATLVQPVGSPLSLECTVEGTSNPNLYWYRQAAGRGLQLLFYSVGIGQISSEVPQNLSASRPQDRQFILSSKKLLLSDSGFYLCAWGTTGPNSPLHFGNGTRLTVT.

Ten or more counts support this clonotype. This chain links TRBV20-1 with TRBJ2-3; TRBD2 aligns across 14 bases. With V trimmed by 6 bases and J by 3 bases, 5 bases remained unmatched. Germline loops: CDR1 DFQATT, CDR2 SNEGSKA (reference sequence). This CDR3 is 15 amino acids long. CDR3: CSASGTSGSTDTQYF. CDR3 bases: TGCAGTGCGTCTGGGACTAGCGGGAGTACAGATACGCAGTATTTT.

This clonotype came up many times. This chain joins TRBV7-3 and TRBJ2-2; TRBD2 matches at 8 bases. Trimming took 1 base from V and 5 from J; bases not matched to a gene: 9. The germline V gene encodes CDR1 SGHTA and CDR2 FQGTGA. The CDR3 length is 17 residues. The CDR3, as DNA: TGTGCCAGCAGCTTAATGCCAGCGGGAGTTTGGACCGGGGAGCTGTTTTTT. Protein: CASSLMPAGVWTGELFF.

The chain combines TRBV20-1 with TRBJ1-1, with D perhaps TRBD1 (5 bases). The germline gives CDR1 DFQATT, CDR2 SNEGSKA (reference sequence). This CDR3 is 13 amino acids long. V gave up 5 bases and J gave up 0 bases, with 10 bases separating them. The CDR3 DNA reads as TGCAGTGCTGAAGGGGCCCTGAACACTGAAGCTTTCTTT. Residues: CSAEGALNTEAFF.

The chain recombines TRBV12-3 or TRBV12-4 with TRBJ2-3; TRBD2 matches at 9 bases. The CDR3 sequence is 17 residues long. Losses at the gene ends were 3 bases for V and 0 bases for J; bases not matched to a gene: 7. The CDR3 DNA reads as TGTGCCAGCAGTTTTAGGGCGGGAGGGTCTAGCACAGATACGCAGTATTTT. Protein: CASSFRAGGSSTDTQYF.

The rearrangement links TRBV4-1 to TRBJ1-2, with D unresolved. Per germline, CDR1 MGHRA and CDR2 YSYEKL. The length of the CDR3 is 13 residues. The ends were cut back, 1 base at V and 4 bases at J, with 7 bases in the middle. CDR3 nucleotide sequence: TGCGCCAGCAGCCAAGGGGTTCGCTATGGCTACACCTTC. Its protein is CASSQGVRYGYTF.

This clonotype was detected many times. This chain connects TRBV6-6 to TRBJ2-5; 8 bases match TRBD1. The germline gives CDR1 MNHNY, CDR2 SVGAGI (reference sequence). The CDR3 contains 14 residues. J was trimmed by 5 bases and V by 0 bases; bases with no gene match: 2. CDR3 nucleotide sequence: TGTGCCAGCAGTTACTCGACAGGGGTCGAGACCCAGTACTTC. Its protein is CASSYSTGVETQYF.

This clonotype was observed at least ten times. CDR3 residues: CASSLVSSYNEQFF. DNA of the CDR3: TGTGCCAGCAGCTTAGTTAGCTCCTACAATGAGCAGTTCTTC. The chain joins TRBV11-2 to TRBJ2-1, with D unclear. Trimming left V 1 base short and J 0 bases short, with 4 bases between. This CDR3 contains 14 residues. Germline CDR1 is SGHAT and CDR2 is FQNNGV.

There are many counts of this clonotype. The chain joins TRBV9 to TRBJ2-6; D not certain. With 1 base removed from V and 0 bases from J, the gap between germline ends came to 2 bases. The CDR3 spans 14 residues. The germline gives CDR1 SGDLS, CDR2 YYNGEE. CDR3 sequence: CASSVLSGANVLTF. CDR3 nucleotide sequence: TGTGCCAGCAGCGTACTCTCTGGGGCCAACGTCCTGACTTTC.

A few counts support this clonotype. The CDR3 here is CASSIRDAGELFF. CDR3 coding DNA: TGTGCCAGTAGTATCAGAGACGCCGGGGAGCTGTTTTTT. This rearrangement joins TRBV19 to TRBJ2-2, with unresolved D. Germline V gene sequence: CDR1 LNHDA, CDR2 SQIVND (reference sequence). V shed 3 bases and J shed 6 bases, with 8 bases lying between them. The CDR3 is 13 residues long.

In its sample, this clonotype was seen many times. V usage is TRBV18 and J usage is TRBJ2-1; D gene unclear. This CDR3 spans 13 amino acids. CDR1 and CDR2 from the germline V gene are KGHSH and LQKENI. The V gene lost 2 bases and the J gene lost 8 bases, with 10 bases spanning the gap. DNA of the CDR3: TGTGCCAGCTCACCAACGGCTGGGGATGAGCAGTTCTTC. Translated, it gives CASSPTAGDEQFF.

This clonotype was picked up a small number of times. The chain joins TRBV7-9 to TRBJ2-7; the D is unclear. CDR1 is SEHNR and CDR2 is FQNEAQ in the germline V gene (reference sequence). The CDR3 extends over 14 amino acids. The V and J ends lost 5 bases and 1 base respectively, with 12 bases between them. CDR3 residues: CASSQDLSSYEQYF. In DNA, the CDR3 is TGTGCCAGCAGCCAAGACCTTTCATCCTACGAGCAGTACTTC. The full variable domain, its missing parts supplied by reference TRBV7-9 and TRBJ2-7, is DTGVSQNPRHKITKRGQNVTFRCDPISEHNRLYWYRQTLGQGPEFLTYFQNEAQLEKSRLLSDRFSAERPKGSFSTLEIQRTEQGDSAMYLCASSQDLSSYEQYFGPGTRLTVT.

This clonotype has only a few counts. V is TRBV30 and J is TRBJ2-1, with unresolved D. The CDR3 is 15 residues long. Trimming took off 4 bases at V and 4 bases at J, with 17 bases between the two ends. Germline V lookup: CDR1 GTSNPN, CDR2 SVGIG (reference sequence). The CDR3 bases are TGTGCCTGGAAAAGTTCCATACAGAATTACAATGAGCAGTTCTTC. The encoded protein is CAWKSSIQNYNEQFF.

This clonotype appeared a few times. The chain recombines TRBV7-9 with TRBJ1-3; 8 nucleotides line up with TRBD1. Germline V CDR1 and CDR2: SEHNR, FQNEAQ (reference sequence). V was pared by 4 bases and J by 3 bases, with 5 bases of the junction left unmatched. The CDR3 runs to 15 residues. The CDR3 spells CASSSYTGGGNTIYF. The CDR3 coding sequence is TGTGCCAGCAGCTCGTATACAGGGGGTGGAAACACCATATATTTT.

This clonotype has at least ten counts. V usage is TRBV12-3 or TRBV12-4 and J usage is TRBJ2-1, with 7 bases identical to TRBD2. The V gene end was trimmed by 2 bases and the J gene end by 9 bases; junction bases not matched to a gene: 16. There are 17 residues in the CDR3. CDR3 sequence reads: CASSLTLTTSETSEQFF. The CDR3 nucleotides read TGTGCCAGCAGTTTAACATTAACCACTAGCGAAACGTCTGAGCAGTTCTTC.

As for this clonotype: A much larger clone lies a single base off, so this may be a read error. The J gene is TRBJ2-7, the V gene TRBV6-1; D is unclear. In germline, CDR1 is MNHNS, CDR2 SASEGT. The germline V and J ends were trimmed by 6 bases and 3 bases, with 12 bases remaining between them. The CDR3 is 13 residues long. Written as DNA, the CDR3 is TGTGCCAGCAGCCCGCCCGGGCTCTACGAGCAGTACTTC. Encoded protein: CASSPPGLYEQYF.

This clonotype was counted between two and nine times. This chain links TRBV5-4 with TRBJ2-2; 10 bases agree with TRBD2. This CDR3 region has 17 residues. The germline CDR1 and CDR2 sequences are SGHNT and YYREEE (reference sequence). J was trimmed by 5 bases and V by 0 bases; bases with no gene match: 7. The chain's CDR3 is CASSLASSGRRTGELFF. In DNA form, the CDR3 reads TGTGCCAGCAGCTTGGCATCTAGCGGGAGACGAACCGGGGAGCTGTTTTTT.

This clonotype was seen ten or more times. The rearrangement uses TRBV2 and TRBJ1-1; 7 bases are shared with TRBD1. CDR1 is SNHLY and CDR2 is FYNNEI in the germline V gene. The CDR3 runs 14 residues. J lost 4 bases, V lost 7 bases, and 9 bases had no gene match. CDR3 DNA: TGTGCCAGCACCCGGACAGGAAGGAGCACTGAAGCTTTCTTT. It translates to CASTRTGRSTEAFF.

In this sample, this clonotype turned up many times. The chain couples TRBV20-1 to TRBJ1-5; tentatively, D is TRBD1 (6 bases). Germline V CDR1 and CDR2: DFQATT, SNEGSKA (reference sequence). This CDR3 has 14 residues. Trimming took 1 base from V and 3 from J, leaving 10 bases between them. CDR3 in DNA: TGCAGTGCTAGAGGTGACAGGTTCAATCAGCCCCAGCATTTT. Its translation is CSARGDRFNQPQHF.

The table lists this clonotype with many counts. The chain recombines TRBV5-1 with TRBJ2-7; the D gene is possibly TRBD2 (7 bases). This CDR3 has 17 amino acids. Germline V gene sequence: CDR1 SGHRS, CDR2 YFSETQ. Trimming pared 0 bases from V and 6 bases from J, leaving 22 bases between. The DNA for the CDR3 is TGCGCCAGCAGCTTGGTGGGAGTTAGTAGGGGGGGCCTCGAGCAGTACTTC. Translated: CASSLVGVSRGGLEQYF.

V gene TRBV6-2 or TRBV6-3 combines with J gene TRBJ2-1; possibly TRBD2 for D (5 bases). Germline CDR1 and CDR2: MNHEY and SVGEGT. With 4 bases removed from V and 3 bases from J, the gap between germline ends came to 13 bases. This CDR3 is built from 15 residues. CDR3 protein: CASSSGWPFYNEQFF. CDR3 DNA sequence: TGTGCCAGCAGTTCGGGGTGGCCTTTCTACAATGAGCAGTTCTTC.

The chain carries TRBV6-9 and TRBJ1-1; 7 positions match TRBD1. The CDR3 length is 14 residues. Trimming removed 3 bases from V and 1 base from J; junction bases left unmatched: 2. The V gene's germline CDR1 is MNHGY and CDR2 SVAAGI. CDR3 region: CASSYRQGNTEAFF. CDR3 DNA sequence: TGTGCCAGCAGTTACAGACAGGGGAACACTGAAGCTTTCTTT.

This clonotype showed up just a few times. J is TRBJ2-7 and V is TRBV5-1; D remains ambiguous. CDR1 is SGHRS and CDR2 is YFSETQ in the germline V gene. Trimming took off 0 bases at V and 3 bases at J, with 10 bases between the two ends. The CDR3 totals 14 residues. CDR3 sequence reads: CASSLEVGLYEQYF. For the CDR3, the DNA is TGCGCCAGCAGCTTGGAGGTGGGCCTCTACGAGCAGTACTTC.

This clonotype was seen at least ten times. The CDR3 is CASSLQGVDYGYTF. CDR3 sequence (DNA): TGTGCCAGCAGTTTACAGGGGGTTGACTATGGCTACACCTTC. The gene calls are TRBV28 and TRBJ1-2; 7 positions match TRBD1. The CDR3 runs to 14 residues. Per the germline V gene, CDR1 is MDHEN and CDR2 is SYDVKM. After removal of 2 bases from V and 3 bases from J, the junction contained 3 bases not matched to a gene.

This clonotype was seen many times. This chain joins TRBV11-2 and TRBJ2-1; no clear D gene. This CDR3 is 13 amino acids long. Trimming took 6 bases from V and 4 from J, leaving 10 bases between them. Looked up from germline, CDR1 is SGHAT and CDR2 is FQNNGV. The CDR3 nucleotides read TGTGCCAGCAGTTCAGTTTTTTACAATGAGCAGTTCTTC. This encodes CASSSVFYNEQFF.